Following are 19 T cell receptor beta chains from one sample sequenced in a study of blood T cell repertoires in COVID-19. Method: immunoSEQ multiplex PCR; TCRdb's copy keeps in-frame clones and lacks some. The repertoire consists of 200,000 to 300,000 clones, with 70% to 90% occurring once and the leading ten covering 7.1%. The sequenced sample was peripheral blood. These receptors all stem from a woman aged 70 to 79 with active or convalescent COVID-19.

V gene TRBV2 combines with J gene TRBJ2-1; TRBD2 might be the D (5 bases). This CDR3 contains 14 residues. CDR1 SNHLY and CDR2 FYNNEI come from the germline V gene. Between the trimmed V and J ends, which lost 7 bases and 2 bases, there was a span of 12 bases. The chain's CDR3 is CASIARETYNEQFF. The CDR3 DNA sequence: TGTGCCAGCATAGCGAGGGAGACCTACAATGAGCAGTTCTTC.

The V call is TRBV6-1, the J call TRBJ1-2; perhaps TRBD1 as D (5 bases). The CDR3 has 13 residues. The ends were cut back, 3 bases at V and 7 bases at J, with 12 bases in the middle. Per the germline V gene, CDR1 is MNHNS and CDR2 is SASEGT. The CDR3 protein is CASSDRARGGYTF. The CDR3, as DNA: TGTGCCAGCAGTGACAGGGCAAGAGGTGGCTACACCTTC.

The CDR3 protein is CASSPGYSGEQYF. In nucleotides, the CDR3 is TGTGCCAGCAGCCCGGGGTATTCGGGGGAGCAGTACTTC. The chain has TRBV7-6 and TRBJ2-7, with TRBD2 as a possible D gene (5 bases). CDR1 is SGHVS, CDR2 FNYEAQ, per germline. The V and J ends lost 5 bases and 7 bases respectively, with 15 bases between them. This CDR3 is built from 13 residues.

The chain links TRBV2 to TRBJ2-2; TRBD1 matches 8 bases. The CDR3 has 14 amino acids. CDR1 is SNHLY and CDR2 is FYNNEI in the germline V gene. The ends lost 3 bases at V and 4 bases at J; junction bases unmatched: 1. The CDR3 sequence is CASSDRGLTGELFF. CDR3 nucleotide sequence: TGTGCCAGCAGTGACAGGGGGCTCACCGGGGAGCTGTTTTTT.

The rearrangement joins TRBV23-1 to TRBJ1-1; TRBD1 agrees at 7 bases. TRBV23-1 is recorded as an ORF, its role being uncertain. The ends lost 7 bases at V and 11 bases at J; junction bases unmatched: 10. The CDR3 contains 12 residues. The CDR3 sequence is CASMKGASRAFF. CDR3 DNA: TGCGCCAGCATGAAGGGGGCGAGCCGCGCTTTCTTT.

The chain couples TRBV5-1 to TRBJ2-5; D is perhaps TRBD1 (6 bases). The CDR3 is 13 residues long. The V gene lost 4 bases and the J gene lost 2 bases, with 9 bases spanning the gap. Germline CDR1 and CDR2: SGHRS and YFSETQ. CDR3 sequence reads: CASSTGQQETQYF. CDR3 DNA: TGCGCCAGCAGCACCGGACAGCAAGAGACCCAGTACTTC.

The chain employs TRBV7-3 and TRBJ1-2, with 7 bases matching TRBD1. This CDR3 contains 16 residues. V was clipped by 5 bases and J by 8 bases; unmatched bases: 17. Germline V lookup: CDR1 SGHTA, CDR2 FQGTGA. For the CDR3, the DNA is TGTGCCAGCAGCACTCACACAGGGGCCTTGTTGGAGGGCTACACCTTC. The encoded protein is CASSTHTGALLEGYTF.

J is TRBJ2-2 and V is TRBV6-6, with D possibly TRBD1 on 5 matching bases. Germline V CDR1 and CDR2: MNHNY, SVGAGI (reference sequence). V lost 6 bases, J lost 2 bases, and 10 bases lay in between. The CDR3 is 14 amino acids. The CDR3 bases are TGTGCCAGCAGGAGTGGGGCAAACACCGGGGAGCTGTTTTTT. It is translated as CASRSGANTGELFF.

The rearrangement uses TRBV6-5 and TRBJ1-5, with a tentative D call TRBD1 (5 bases). The CDR3 contains 13 residues. In germline, CDR1 is MNHEY, CDR2 SVGAGI. V lost 4 bases and J 7 bases, leaving 11 bases between the germline ends. The CDR3 here is CASSSGLLQPQHF. The DNA of the CDR3 is TGTGCCAGCAGTTCGGGACTCTTACAGCCCCAGCATTTT.

The chain couples TRBV5-1 to TRBJ2-7; TRBD2 aligns across 11 bases. Germline trimming cut 7 bases from V and 3 bases from J; bases unmatched to any gene: 6. CDR1 is SGHRS and CDR2 is YFSETQ in the germline V gene. The CDR3 runs 14 residues. The CDR3 sequence is CASGVAGGNYEQYF. CDR3 in DNA: TGCGCCAGCGGAGTAGCGGGGGGGAACTACGAGCAGTACTTC.

The chain has TRBV10-3 and TRBJ2-3, with TRBD2 matching over 11 bases. The length of the CDR3 is 19 residues. Per germline, CDR1 ENHRY and CDR2 SYGVKD. The V and J ends lost 6 bases and 1 base, in that order; junction bases with no gene match: 15. The CDR3 protein is CAIRTVAGGLRDGTDTQYF. CDR3 sequence (DNA): TGTGCCATCAGGACTGTAGCGGGGGGGCTGCGTGACGGCACAGATACGCAGTATTTT.

CDR3 bases: TGTGCCAGTAGTATCGGGAGCGTAGCCACTTCGGAGCAGTACTTC. It yields the protein CASSIGSVATSEQYF. V gene TRBV19 combines with J gene TRBJ2-7; the D gene is possibly TRBD2 (6 bases). Trimming pared 3 bases from V and 7 bases from J, leaving 19 bases between. Germline V CDR1 and CDR2: LNHDA, SQIVND (reference sequence). The CDR3 covers 15 residues.

This chain connects TRBV15 to TRBJ1-1; D remains unclear. Germline loops: CDR1 LNHNV, CDR2 YYDKDF (reference sequence). V was pared by 1 base and J by 3 bases, with 9 bases between. The CDR3 is 14 residues long. CDR3 nucleotide sequence: TGTGCCACCAGCAGAGGGCCCCTGGACACTGAAGCTTTCTTT. This sequence encodes CATSRGPLDTEAFF.

The genes are TRBV7-9 and TRBJ1-1; weak D call: TRBD1 (5 bases). The length of the CDR3 is 13 residues. CDR1 is SEHNR and CDR2 is FQNEAQ in the germline V gene (reference sequence). V gave up 0 bases and J gave up 7 bases, with 9 bases separating them. The CDR3 loop reads CASSLASGVEAFF. The CDR3 nucleotides are TGTGCCAGCAGCTTAGCGTCGGGGGTTGAAGCTTTCTTT.

V is TRBV3-1 (or the pseudogene TRBV3-2) and J is TRBJ2-1; TRBD2 agrees at 11 bases. V trimming: 3 bases; J trimming: 7 bases; junction bases outside the gene matches: 11. The CDR3 loop spans 17 amino acids. Looked up from germline, CDR1 is LGHDT and CDR2 is YNNKEL (reference sequence). The chain's CDR3 is CASSQALSGGAGNEQFF. In nucleotides, the CDR3 is TGTGCCAGCAGCCAGGCGCTTAGCGGGGGGGCGGGGAATGAGCAGTTCTTC.

The chain uses TRBV2 and TRBJ2-7, with 13 bases that match TRBD2. The germline V gene has CDR1 SNHLY and CDR2 FYNNEI. This CDR3 has 15 amino acids. Trimming removed 3 bases from V and 7 bases from J; junction bases left unmatched: 6. CDR3 nucleotide sequence: TGTGCCAGCAGTGATGCACTAGCGGGGGGGCAGGAGCAGTACTTC. Protein product: CASSDALAGGQEQYF.

This clone was counted a few times. This sequence joins TRBV24-1 and TRBJ2-7; 9 bases map to TRBD1. Germline V gene data show CDR1 as KGHDR and CDR2 as SFDVKD. This CDR3 is built from 15 residues. V lost 10 bases and J lost 4; bases outside the gene matches: 13. CDR3 amino acids: CATHPGTGSFYEQYF. In DNA, the CDR3 is TGTGCCACGCATCCTGGGACAGGGAGTTTTTACGAGCAGTACTTC.

The chain uses TRBV18 and TRBJ2-3, with D perhaps matching TRBD1 (5 bases). V lost 5 bases, J lost 0 bases, and 9 bases lay in between. CDR3 length: 14 residues. Germline V gene sequence: CDR1 KGHSH, CDR2 LQKENI. CDR3 sequence reads: CASSGQGSTDTQYF. CDR3 bases: TGTGCCAGCTCAGGCCAGGGCAGCACAGATACGCAGTATTTT.

A few counts support this clone. The chain combines TRBV5-1 with TRBJ1-3; D remains unclear. Germline lookup yields CDR1 SGHRS and CDR2 YFSETQ. This CDR3 region has 14 residues. The V and J ends lost 2 bases and 4 bases respectively, with 10 bases between them. This CDR3 is CASSFGSEGNTIYF. In nucleotides, the CDR3 is TGCGCCAGCAGCTTCGGGTCTGAGGGAAACACCATATATTTT.